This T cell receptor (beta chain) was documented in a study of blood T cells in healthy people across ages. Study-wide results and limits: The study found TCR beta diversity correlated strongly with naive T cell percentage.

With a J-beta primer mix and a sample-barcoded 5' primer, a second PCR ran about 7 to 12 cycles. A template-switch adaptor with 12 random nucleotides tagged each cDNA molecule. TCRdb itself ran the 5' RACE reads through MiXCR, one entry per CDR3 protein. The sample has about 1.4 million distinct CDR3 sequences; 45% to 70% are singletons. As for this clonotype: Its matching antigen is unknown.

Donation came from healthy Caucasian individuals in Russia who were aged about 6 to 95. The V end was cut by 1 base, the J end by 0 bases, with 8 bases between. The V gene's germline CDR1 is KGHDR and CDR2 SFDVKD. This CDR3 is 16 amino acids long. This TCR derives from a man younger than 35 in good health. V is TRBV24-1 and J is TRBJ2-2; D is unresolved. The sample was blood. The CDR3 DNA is TGTGCCACCAGTGATTTACTCGTTACGAACACCGGGGAGCTGTTTTTT. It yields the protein CATSDLLVTNTGELFF.